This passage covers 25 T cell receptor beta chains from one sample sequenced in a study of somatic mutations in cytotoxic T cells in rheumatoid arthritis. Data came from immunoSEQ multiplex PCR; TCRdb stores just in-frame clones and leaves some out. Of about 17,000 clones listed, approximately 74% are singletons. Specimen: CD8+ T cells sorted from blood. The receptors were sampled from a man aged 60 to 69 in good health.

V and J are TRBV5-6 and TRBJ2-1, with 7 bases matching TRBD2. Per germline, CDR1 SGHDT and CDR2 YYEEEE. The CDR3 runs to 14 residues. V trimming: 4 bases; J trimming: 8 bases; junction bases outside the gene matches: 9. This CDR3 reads CASSRGERGDEQFF. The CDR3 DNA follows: TGTGCCAGCAGCCGCGGGGAGCGGGGCGATGAGCAGTTCTTC.

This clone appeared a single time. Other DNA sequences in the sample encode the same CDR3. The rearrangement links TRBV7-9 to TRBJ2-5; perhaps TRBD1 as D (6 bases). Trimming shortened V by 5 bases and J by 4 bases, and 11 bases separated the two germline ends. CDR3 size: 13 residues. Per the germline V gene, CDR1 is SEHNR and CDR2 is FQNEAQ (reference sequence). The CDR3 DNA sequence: TGTGCCAGCAGCCAACAGGGTGGAGAGACCCAGTACTTC. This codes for CASSQQGGETQYF.

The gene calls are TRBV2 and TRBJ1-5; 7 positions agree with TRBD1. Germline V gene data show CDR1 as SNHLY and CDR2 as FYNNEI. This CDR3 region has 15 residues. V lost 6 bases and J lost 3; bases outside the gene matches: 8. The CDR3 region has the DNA TGTGCCAGCAGGGAGGGGGCGCGGATCAATCAGCCCCAGCATTTT. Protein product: CASREGARINQPQHF.

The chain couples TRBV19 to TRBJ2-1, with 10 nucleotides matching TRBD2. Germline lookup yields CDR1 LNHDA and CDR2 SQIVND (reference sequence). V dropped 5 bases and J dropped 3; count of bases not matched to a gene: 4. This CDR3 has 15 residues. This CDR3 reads CASSASGGDYNEQFF. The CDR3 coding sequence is TGTGCCAGTAGTGCTAGCGGGGGAGACTACAATGAGCAGTTCTTC.

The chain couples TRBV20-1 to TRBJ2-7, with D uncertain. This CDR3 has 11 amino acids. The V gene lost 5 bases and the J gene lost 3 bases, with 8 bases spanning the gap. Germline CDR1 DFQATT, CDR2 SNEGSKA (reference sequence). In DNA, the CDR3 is TGCAGTGCTCTACAGAACTACGAGCAGTACTTC. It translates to CSALQNYEQYF.

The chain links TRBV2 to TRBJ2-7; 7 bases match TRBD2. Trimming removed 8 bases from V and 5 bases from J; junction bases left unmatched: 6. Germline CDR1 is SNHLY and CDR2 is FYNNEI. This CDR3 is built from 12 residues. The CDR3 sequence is CASRDYLDEQYF. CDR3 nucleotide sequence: TGTGCCAGCCGGGACTACCTAGACGAGCAGTACTTC.

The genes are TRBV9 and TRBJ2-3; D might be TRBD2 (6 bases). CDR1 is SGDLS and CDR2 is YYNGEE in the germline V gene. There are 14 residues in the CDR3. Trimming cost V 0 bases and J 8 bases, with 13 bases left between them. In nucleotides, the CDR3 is TGTGCCAGCAGCGTAGGACTAGAGAGCCGTACGCAGTATTTT. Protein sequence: CASSVGLESRTQYF.

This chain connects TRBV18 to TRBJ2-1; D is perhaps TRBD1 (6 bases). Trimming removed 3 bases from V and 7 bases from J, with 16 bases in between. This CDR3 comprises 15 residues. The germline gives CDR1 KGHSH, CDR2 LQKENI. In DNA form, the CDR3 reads TGTGCCAGCTCACCGTGGGCAGGGGCAAGGAATGAGCAGTTCTTC. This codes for CASSPWAGARNEQFF.

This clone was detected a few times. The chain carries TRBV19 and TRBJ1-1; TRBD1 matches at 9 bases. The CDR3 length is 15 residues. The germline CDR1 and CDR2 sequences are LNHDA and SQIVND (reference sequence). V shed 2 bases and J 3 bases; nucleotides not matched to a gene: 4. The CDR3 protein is CASSITDRGDTEAFF. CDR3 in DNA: TGTGCCAGTAGTATAACGGACAGGGGAGACACTGAAGCTTTCTTT.

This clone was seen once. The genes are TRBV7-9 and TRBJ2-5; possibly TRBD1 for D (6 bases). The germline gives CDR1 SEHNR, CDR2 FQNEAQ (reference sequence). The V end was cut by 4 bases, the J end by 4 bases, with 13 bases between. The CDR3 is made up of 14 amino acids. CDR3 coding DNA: TGTGCCAGCAGCTCACAGGGTGGAGGAGAGACCCAGTACTTC. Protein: CASSSQGGGETQYF.

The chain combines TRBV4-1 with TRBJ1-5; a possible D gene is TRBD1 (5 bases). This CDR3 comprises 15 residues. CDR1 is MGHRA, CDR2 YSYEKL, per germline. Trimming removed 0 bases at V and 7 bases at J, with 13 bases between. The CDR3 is CASSQDGQGGQPQHF. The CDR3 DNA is TGCGCCAGCAGCCAAGACGGTCAGGGAGGACAGCCCCAGCATTTT.

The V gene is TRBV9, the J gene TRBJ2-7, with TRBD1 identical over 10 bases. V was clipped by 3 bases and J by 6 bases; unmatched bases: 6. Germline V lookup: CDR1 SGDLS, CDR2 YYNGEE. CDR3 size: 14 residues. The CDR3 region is CASSGGQGSLEQYF. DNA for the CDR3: TGTGCCAGCAGCGGGGGACAGGGGTCCCTCGAGCAGTACTTC. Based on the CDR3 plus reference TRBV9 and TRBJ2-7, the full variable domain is DSGVTQTPKHLITATGQRVTLRCSPRSGDLSVYWYQQSLDQGLQFLIQYYNGEERAKGNILERFSAQQFPDLHSELNLSSLELGDSALYFCASSGGQGSLEQYFGPGTRLTVT.

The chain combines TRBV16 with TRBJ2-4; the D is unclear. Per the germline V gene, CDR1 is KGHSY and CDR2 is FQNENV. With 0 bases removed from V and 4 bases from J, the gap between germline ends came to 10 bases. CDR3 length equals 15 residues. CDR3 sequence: CASSQSVEAKNIQYF. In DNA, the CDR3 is TGTGCCAGCAGCCAATCGGTCGAGGCAAAAAACATTCAGTACTTC. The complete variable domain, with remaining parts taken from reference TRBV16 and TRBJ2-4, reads GEEVAQTPKHLVRGEGQKAKLYCAPIKGHSYVFWYQQVLKNEFKFLISFQNENVFDETGMPKERFSAKCLPNSPCSLEIQATKLEDSAVYFCASSQSVEAKNIQYFGAGTRLSVL.

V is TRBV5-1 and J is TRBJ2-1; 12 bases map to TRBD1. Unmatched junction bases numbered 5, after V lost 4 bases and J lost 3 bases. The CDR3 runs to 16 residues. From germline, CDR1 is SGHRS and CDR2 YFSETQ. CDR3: CASSRGTGGVYNEQFF. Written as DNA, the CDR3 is TGCGCCAGCAGCCGGGGGACAGGGGGCGTCTACAATGAGCAGTTCTTC. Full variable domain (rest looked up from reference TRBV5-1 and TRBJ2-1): KAGVTQTPRYLIKTRGQQVTLSCSPISGHRSVSWYQQTPGQGLQFLFEYFSETQRNKGNFPGRFSGRQFSNSRSEMNVSTLELGDSALYLCASSRGTGGVYNEQFFGPGTRLTVL.

CDR3 DNA sequence: TGCAGTGCTAGGGCAGGTCGGGGCTACACCTTC. Its translation is CSARAGRGYTF. J is TRBJ1-2 and V is TRBV20-1; the D is unclear. The V end was cut by 3 bases, the J end by 8 bases, with 10 bases between. Germline loops: CDR1 DFQATT, CDR2 SNEGSKA (reference sequence). The CDR3 totals 11 residues.

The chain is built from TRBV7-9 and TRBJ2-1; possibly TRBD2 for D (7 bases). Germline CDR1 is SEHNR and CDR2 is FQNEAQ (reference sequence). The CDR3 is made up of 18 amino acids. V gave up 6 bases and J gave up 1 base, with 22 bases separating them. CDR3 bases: TGTGCCAGCAGTTTTGGGGGGGCAGCGGGAAGTTCCTACAATGAGCAGTTCTTC. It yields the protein CASSFGGAAGSSYNEQFF.

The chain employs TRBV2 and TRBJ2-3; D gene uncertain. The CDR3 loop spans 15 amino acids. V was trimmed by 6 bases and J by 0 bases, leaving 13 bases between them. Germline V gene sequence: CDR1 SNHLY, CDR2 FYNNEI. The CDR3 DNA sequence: TGTGCCAGCAGAGACACAAGCCTTAGCACAGATACGCAGTATTTT. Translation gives CASRDTSLSTDTQYF.

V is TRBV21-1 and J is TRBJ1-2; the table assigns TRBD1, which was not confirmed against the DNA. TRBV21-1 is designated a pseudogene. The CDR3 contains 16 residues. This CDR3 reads CASSKGKEDRDRGYTF. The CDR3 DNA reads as TGTGCCAGCAGCAAAGGAAAGGAAGACAGGGATCGCGGCTACACCTTC.

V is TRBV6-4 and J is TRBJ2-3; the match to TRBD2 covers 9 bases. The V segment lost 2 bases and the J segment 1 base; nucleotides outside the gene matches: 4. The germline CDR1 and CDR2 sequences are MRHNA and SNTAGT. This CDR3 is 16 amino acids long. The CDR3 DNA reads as TGTGCCAGCAGTGACAGCGGCGGGGGGGGCACAGATACGCAGTATTTT. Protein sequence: CASSDSGGGGTDTQYF.

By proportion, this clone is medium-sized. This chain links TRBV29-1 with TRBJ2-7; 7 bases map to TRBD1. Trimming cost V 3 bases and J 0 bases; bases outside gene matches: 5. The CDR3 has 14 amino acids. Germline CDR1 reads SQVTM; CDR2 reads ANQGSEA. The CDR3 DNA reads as TGCAGCGTTGACGGGAACAGGGGCTCCTACGAGCAGTACTTC. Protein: CSVDGNRGSYEQYF.

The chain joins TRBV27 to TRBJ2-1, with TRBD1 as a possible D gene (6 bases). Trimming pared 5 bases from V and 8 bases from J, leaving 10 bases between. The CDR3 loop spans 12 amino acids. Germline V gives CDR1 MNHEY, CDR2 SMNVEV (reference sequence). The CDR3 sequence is CASSLGAYEQFF. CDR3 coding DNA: TGTGCCAGCAGTCTGGGGGCGTATGAGCAGTTCTTC.

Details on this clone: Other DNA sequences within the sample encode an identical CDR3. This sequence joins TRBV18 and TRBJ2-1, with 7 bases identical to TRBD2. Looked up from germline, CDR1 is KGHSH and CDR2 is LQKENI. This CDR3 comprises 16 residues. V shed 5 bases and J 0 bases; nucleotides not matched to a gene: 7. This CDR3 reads CASSLSSGSSYNEQFF. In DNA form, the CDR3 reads TGTGCCAGCTCATTGTCTAGCGGTAGCTCCTACAATGAGCAGTTCTTC.

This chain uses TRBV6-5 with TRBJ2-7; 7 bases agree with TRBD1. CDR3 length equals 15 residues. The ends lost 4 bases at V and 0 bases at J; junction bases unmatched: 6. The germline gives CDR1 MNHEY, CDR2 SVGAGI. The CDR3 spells CASSSGTASSYEQYF. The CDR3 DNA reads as TGTGCCAGCAGTTCCGGGACAGCAAGCTCCTACGAGCAGTACTTC.

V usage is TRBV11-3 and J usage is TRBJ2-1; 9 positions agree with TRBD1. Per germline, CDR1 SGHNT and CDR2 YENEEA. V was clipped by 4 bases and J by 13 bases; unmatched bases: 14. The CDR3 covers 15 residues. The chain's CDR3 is CASSSTGTGSMGQFF. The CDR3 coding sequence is TGTGCCAGCAGCTCAACCGGGACAGGGTCAATGGGACAGTTCTTC.

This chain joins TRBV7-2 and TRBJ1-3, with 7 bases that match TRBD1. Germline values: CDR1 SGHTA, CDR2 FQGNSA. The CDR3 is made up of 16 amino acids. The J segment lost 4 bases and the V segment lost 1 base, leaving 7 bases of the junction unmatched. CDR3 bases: TGTGCCAGCAGCTTAGGTAGACAGGGATTCGGAAACACCATATATTTT. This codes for CASSLGRQGFGNTIYF.